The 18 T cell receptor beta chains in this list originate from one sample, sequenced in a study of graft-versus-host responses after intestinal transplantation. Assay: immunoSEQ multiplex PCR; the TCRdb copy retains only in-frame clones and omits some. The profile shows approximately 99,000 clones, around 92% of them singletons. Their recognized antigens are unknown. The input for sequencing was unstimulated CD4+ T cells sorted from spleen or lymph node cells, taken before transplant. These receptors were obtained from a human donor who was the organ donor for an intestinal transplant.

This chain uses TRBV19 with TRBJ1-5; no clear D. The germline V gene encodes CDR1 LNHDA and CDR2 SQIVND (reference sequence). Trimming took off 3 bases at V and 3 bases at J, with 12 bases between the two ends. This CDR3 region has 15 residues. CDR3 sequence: CASSIQTKFNQPQHF. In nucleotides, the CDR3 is TGTGCCAGTAGTATCCAGACAAAATTCAATCAGCCCCAGCATTTT.

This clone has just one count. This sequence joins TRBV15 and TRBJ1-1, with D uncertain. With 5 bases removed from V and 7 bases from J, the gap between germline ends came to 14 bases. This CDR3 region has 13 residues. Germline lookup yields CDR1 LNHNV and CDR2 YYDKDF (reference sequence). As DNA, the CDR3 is TGTGCCACCAGCCAGACACCTCCATTTGAAGCTTTCTTT. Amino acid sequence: CATSQTPPFEAFF.

For the CDR3, the DNA is TGTGCCAGCACTCTACAACAGGGGAGCGAGCAGTACTTC. This sequence encodes CASTLQQGSEQYF. J is TRBJ2-7 and V is TRBV28, with 7 bases identical to TRBD1. The CDR3 is 13 amino acids. Germline lookup yields CDR1 MDHEN and CDR2 SYDVKM. The junction had 9 bases not matched to a gene; V was cut back by 7 bases and J by 6 bases.

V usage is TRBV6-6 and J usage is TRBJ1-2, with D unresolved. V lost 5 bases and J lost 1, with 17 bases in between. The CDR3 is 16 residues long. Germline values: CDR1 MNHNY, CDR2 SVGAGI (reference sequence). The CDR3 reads CASSHPRGPNNYGYTF. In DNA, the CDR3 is TGTGCCAGCAGTCACCCGCGAGGTCCAAATAACTATGGCTACACCTTC.

The CDR3 loop is CASSDNYGRVYNEQFF. The CDR3 DNA reads TGTGCCAGCAGTGACAATTATGGGCGGGTCTACAATGAGCAGTTCTTC. V usage is TRBV6-4 and J usage is TRBJ2-1; D possibly corresponds to TRBD2 (5 bases). In germline, CDR1 is MRHNA, CDR2 SNTAGT. The V gene lost 2 bases and the J gene lost 3 bases, with 14 bases spanning the gap. The CDR3 totals 16 residues.

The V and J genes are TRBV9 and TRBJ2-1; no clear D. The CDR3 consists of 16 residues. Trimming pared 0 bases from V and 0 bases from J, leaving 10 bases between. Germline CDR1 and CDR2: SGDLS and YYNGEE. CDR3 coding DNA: TGTGCCAGCAGCGTAGGCGCCCCCCCCTCCTACAATGAGCAGTTCTTC. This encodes CASSVGAPPSYNEQFF.

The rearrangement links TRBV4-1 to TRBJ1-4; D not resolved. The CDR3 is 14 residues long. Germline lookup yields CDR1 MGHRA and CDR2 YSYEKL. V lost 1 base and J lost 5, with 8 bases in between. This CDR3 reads CASSQGDLNEKLFF. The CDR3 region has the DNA TGCGCCAGCAGCCAAGGCGATCTAAATGAAAAACTGTTTTTT.

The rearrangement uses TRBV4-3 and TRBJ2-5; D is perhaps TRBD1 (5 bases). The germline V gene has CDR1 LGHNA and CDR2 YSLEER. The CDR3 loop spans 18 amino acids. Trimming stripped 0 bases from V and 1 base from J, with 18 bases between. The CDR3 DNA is TGCGCCAGCAGCCAAGAATGGAGTGCTGCTAGGGGCCAAGAGACCCAGTACTTC. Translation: CASSQEWSAARGQETQYF.

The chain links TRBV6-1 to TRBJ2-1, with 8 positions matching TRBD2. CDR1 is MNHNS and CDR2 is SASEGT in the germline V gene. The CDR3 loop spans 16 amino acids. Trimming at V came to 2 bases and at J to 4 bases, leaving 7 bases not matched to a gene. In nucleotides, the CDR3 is TGTGCCAGCAGTGAACTTCGCGGGGGGCCGTACAATGAGCAGTTCTTC. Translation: CASSELRGGPYNEQFF.

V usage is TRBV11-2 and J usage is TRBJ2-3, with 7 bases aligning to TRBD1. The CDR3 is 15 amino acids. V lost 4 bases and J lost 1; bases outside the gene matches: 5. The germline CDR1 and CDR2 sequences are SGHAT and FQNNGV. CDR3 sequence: CASSSQGRGTDTQYF. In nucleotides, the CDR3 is TGTGCCAGCAGCTCACAGGGGAGAGGCACAGATACGCAGTATTTT.

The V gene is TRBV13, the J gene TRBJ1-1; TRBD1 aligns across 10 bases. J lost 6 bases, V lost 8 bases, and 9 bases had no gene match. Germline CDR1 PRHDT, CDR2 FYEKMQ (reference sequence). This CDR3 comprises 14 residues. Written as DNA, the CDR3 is TGTGCCAGCCACCGGGACAGGGGATTTTCTGAAGCTTTCTTT. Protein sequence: CASHRDRGFSEAFF. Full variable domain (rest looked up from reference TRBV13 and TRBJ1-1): AAGVIQSPRHLIKEKRETATLKCYPIPRHDTVYWYQQGPGQDPQFLISFYEKMQSDKGSIPDRFSAQQFSDYHSELNMSSLELGDSALYFCASHRDRGFSEAFFGQGTRLTVV.

The CDR3 here is CASSPQNKETQYF. The CDR3 bases are TGTGCCAGCTCACCACAAAACAAAGAGACCCAGTACTTC. The V gene is TRBV18, the J gene TRBJ2-5, with D uncertain. V dropped 1 base and J dropped 3 bases, with 6 bases sitting between them. The V gene's germline CDR1 is KGHSH and CDR2 LQKENI. The CDR3 is made up of 13 amino acids. Based on the CDR3 plus reference TRBV18 and TRBJ2-5, the full variable domain is NAGVMQNPRHLVRRRGQEARLRCSPMKGHSHVYWYRQLPEEGLKFMVYLQKENIIDESGMPKERFSAEFPKEGPSILRIQQVVRGDSAAYFCASSPQNKETQYFGPGTRLLVL.

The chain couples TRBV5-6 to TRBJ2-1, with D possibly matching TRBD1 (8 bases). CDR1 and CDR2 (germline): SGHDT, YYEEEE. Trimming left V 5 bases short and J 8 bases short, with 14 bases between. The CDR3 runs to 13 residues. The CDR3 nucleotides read TGTGCCAGCAGGGTAACAGGGGGGGATGAGCAGTTCTTC. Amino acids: CASRVTGGDEQFF.

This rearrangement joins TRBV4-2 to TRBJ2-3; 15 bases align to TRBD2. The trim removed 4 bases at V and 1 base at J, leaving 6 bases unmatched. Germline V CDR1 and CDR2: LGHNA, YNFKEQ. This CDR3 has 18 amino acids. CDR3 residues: CASSPRTSGGAGTDTQYF. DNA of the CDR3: TGTGCCAGCAGCCCCCGGACTAGCGGGGGGGCCGGCACAGATACGCAGTATTTT.

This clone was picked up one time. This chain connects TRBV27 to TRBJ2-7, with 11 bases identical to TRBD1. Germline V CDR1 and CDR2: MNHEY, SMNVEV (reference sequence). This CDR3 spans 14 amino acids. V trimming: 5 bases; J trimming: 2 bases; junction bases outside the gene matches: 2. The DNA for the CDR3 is TGTGCCAGCAGTCGGGGACAGGGGGCCTACGAGCAGTACTTC. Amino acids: CASSRGQGAYEQYF.

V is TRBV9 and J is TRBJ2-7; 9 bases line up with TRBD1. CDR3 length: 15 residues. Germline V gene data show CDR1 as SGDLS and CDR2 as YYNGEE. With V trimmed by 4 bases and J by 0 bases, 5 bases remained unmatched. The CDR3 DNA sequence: TGTGCCAGCAGCATAGGGACAGGGAGCTCCTACGAGCAGTACTTC. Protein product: CASSIGTGSSYEQYF. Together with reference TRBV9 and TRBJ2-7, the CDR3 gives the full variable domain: DSGVTQTPKHLITATGQRVTLRCSPRSGDLSVYWYQQSLDQGLQFLIQYYNGEERAKGNILERFSAQQFPDLHSELNLSSLELGDSALYFCASSIGTGSSYEQYFGPGTRLTVT.

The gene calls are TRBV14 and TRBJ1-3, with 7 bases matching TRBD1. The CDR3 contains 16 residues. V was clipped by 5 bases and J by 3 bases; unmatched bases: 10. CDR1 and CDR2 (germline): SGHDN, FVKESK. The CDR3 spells CASSKKQGVVGNTIYF. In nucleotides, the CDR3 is TGTGCCAGCAGCAAAAAGCAGGGGGTAGTTGGAAACACCATATATTTT.

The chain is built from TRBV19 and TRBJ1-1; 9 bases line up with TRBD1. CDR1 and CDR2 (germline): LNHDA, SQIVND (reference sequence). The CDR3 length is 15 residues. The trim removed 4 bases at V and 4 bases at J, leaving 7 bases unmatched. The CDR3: CASSSPGQGRTEAFF. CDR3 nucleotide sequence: TGTGCCAGTAGTAGCCCCGGACAGGGGCGCACTGAAGCTTTCTTT.